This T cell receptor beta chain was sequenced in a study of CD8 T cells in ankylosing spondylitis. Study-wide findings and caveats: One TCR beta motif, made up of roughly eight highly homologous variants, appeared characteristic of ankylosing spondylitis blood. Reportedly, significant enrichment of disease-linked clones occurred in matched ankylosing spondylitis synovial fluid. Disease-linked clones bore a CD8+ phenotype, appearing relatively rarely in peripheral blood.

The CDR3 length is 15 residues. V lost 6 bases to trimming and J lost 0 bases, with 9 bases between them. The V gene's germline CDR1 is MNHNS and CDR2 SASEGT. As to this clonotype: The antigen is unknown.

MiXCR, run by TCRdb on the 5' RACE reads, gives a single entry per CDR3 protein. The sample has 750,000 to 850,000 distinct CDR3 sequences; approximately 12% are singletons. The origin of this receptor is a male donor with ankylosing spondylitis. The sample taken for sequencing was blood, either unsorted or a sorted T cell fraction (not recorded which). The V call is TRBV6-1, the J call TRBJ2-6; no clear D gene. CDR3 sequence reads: CASSNVLSGANVLTF. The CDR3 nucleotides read TGTGCCAGCAGCAACGTCCTCTCTGGGGCCAACGTCCTGACTTTC.